This is a list of T cell receptor beta chains from one sample in a study of neurological immune-mediated disorders. In TCRdb, the 5' RACE reads were re-called with MiXCR into one record per CDR3 protein. In the table there are 15,000 to 20,000 distinct CDR3 sequences, around 10% of which are singletons. Specimen: CD8+ T cells from blood. These receptors originate from a woman aged 45-65 years in good health. Both conserved end residues are part of each CDR3. D genes are given only for firm matches. A clone size is listed for some rows: how often the clone was seen (once, few, many), or a class if it is expanded.

D gene	V gene	clone size	J gene	CDR3 protein	CDR3 DNA
TRBD2	TRBV7-2	many	TRBJ2-3	CASSYYGLAGGTDTQYF	TGTGCCAGCAGTTATTACGGCCTAGCGGGAGGCACAGATACGCAGTATTTT
-	TRBV12-2	many	TRBJ1-1	CASRHPGGPHTEAFF	TGTGCAAGTCGCCATCCAGGGGGCCCTCACACTGAAGCTTTCTTT
-	TRBV29-1	once	TRBJ2-7	CSVSSAAAYEQYF	TGCAGCGTGTCTTCTGCGGCGGCGTACGAGCAGTACTTC
-	TRBV5-1	many	TRBJ2-6	CASSLRESNSGANVLTF	TGCGCCAGCAGCTTAAGGGAATCTAACTCTGGGGCCAACGTCCTGACTTTC
-	TRBV14	many	TRBJ1-1	CASSLGRGSARRGEAFF	TGTGCCAGCAGCCTTGGACGGGGGTCGGCCAGAAGGGGTGAAGCTTTCTTT
-	TRBV12-3/TRBV12-4	many	TRBJ1-1	CASSFAGADTEAFF	TGTGCCAGCAGTTTTGCAGGGGCGGACACTGAAGCTTTCTTT
-	TRBV28	-	TRBJ1-1	CASSPGQGLTFF	TGTGCCAGCAGTCCCGGACAAGGGTTGACTTTCTTT
-	TRBV28	many	TRBJ2-2	CASSLLGQGELFF	TGTGCCAGCAGTTTACTAGGACAGGGGGAGCTGTTTTTT
-	TRBV20-1	many	TRBJ2-1	CSASYRRDPNNEQFF	TGCAGTGCTAGTTATAGGCGGGATCCAAACAATGAGCAGTTCTTC
-	TRBV21-1	-	TRBJ2-7	CASSKGPAASSYEQYF	TGTGCCAGCAGCAAAGGACCAGCGGCCTCCTCCTACGAGCAGTACTTC
-	TRBV20-1	many	TRBJ2-7	CSATEFYEQYF	TGCAGTGCCACAGAGTTCTACGAGCAGTACTTC
-	TRBV20-1	-	TRBJ2-7	CSAARDYEQYF	TGCAGTGCTGCCCGGGACTACGAGCAGTACTTC
-	TRBV2	many	TRBJ2-7	CASIMPGKQYF	TGTGCCAGCATCATGCCAGGGAAGCAGTACTTC
-	TRBV6-6	many	TRBJ1-6	CASSYSRGGNSPLHF	TGTGCCAGCAGTTACTCAAGGGGAGGGAATTCACCCCTCCACTTT
TRBD1	TRBV7-9	many	TRBJ1-5	CASSPGTGDQPQHF	TGTGCCAGCAGTCCCGGGACAGGGGATCAGCCCCAGCATTTT
TRBD1	TRBV5-1	many	TRBJ2-2	CASSPGGAGTGELFF	TGCGCCAGCAGCCCAGGGGGCGCGGGCACCGGGGAGCTGTTTTTT